This T cell receptor beta chain was found in a study of T cells expressing NK-cell markers. Study-level background: Obtained from sorted CD3+CD56+NKG2C+, CD3+CD56+NKG2C- and CD3+CD56-NKG2C+ T cells were the TCR beta repertoires.

As the method of synthesis, 5'RACE template switching with UMIs yielded TCR beta cDNA. With the 5' RACE reads reprocessed, TCRdb shows one record per CDR3 protein and no DNA. There are over 150,000 distinct CDR3 sequences in the sample, with 30% to 45% held by the top ten. In germline, CDR1 is SNHLY, CDR2 FYNNEI. CDR3 length equals 16 residues. Study-wide points: Dominant NKG2C+ clonotype frequencies of roughly 1.0-7.5% of CD8+ T cells were measured in several donors. Similarly, these clonotypes led the CD3+CD56-NKG2C+ fraction as well in a handful of donors.

About this clonotype itself: Its antigen is unknown.

The TCR originated in a woman in her forties or fifties in good health. What was sequenced was blood T cells: a sorted CD56 or NKG2C T cell subset, CD4+ or CD8+ T cells, or bulk PBMC T cells (not recorded which). The rearrangement joins TRBV2 to TRBJ2-1; there is no DNA to check the TCRdb D call of TRBD2. The CDR3 is CASCGFPGLATNEQFF.